The 28 T cell receptor beta chains below come from one sample, sequenced in a study of T-cell reconstitution after alpha-beta-depleted transplantation in children. Construction of the TCRbeta library involved unique molecular identifiers. MiXCR, applied by TCRdb to the PCR reads, yields one record per CDR3 protein. This sample yields 640,000 or so distinct CDR3 sequences, of which roughly 15% are seen a single time; around 0.96% belongs to the top ten. This specimen consisted of PBMCs from the stem cell graft donor, obtained from the stem cell graft. These TCRs come from a human donor who donated a stem cell graft to a child with acute myeloid leukemia.

The rearrangement links TRBV25-1 to TRBJ1-2, with no clear D. The length of the CDR3 is 13 residues. The germline V and J ends were trimmed by 8 bases and 4 bases, with 14 bases remaining between them. From germline, CDR1 is MGHDK and CDR2 SYGVNS. The CDR3 reads CASAGSASYGYTF. CDR3 sequence (DNA): TGTGCCAGCGCGGGGTCCGCCTCCTATGGCTACACCTTC.

This clonotype was observed at least ten times. The genes are TRBV20-1 and TRBJ1-4, with TRBD1 matching 7 bases. Germline V lookup: CDR1 DFQATT, CDR2 SNEGSKA (reference sequence). J was trimmed by 8 bases and V by 1 base; bases with no gene match: 10. The CDR3 contains 15 residues. The DNA of the CDR3 is TGCAGTGCTAGAGTCCCTCGACAGGGAGGAGAAAAACTGTTTTTT. Protein sequence: CSARVPRQGGEKLFF.

This clonotype was seen many times. The chain carries TRBV12-3 or TRBV12-4 and TRBJ2-1; 9 bases line up with TRBD1. The CDR3 has 14 residues. V was pared by 1 base and J by 6 bases, with 1 base of the junction left unmatched. In DNA, the CDR3 is TGTGCCAGCAGTTTAGGGACAGGGGTCAATGAGCAGTTCTTC. It yields the protein CASSLGTGVNEQFF.

V and J are TRBV20-1 and TRBJ1-5; a weak D match, TRBD1 (6 bases). CDR1 DFQATT and CDR2 SNEGSKA come from the germline V gene (reference sequence). The CDR3 length is 13 residues. V shed 4 bases and J shed 4 bases, with 11 bases lying between them. CDR3: CSATGAVNQPQHF. The CDR3, as DNA: TGCAGTGCTACAGGGGCCGTTAATCAGCCCCAGCATTTT.

This clonotype was seen only a few times. The chain uses TRBV12-3 or TRBV12-4 and TRBJ2-3; TRBD2 agrees at 11 bases. The CDR3 is 13 residues long. Trimming at V came to 6 bases and at J to 9 bases, leaving 5 bases not matched to a gene. The CDR3 nucleotides are TGTGCCAGCAGCCTCGGGACTAGCGGAACGCAGTATTTT. This codes for CASSLGTSGTQYF.

This clonotype has only a few counts. This sequence joins TRBV20-1 and TRBJ1-5; 7 bases are shared with TRBD1. The V and J ends lost 0 bases and 6 bases, in that order; junction bases with no gene match: 11. The CDR3 has 16 amino acids. Germline CDR1 is DFQATT and CDR2 is SNEGSKA (reference sequence). The CDR3 DNA reads as TGCAGTGCTAGAGAGGGAGACAGGGCAATTAGTCAGCCCCAGCATTTT. Translation: CSAREGDRAISQPQHF.

For this clonotype: A much larger clone differs by one base, so this may be a read error. V and J are TRBV20-1 and TRBJ2-3, with D unresolved. This CDR3 has 14 residues. CDR1 and CDR2 from the germline V gene are DFQATT and SNEGSKA (reference sequence). The CDR3 reads CSARGAQSTHTQYF. The CDR3 DNA follows: TGCAGTGCTAGAGGGGCCCAAAGCACACATACGCAGTATTTT.

As concerns this clonotype: A much larger clone differs by one base, so this may be a read error. The chain employs TRBV20-1 and TRBJ2-1, with 10 positions matching TRBD2. The V and J ends lost 3 bases and 8 bases, in that order; junction bases with no gene match: 13. The CDR3 covers 16 residues. The germline V gene has CDR1 DFQATT and CDR2 SNEGSKA (reference sequence). The CDR3 loop is CSARERGGLRGYEQFF. The CDR3 region has the DNA TGCAGTGCTAGGGAGCGGGGGGGCCTTCGCGGGTATGAGCAGTTCTTC.

There are many counts of this clonotype. The chain uses TRBV20-1 and TRBJ2-1, with D unclear. This CDR3 has 14 residues. V lost 0 bases and J lost 3, with 9 bases in between. Germline V gene lookup returns CDR1 DFQATT and CDR2 SNEGSKA (reference sequence). CDR3 sequence reads: CSARDPQVYNEQFF. The CDR3 DNA reads as TGCAGTGCTAGAGATCCCCAGGTCTACAATGAGCAGTTCTTC.

The rearrangement joins TRBV2 to TRBJ1-1; a weak D match, TRBD1 (5 bases). There are 16 residues in the CDR3. The V end lost 2 bases, the J end lost 5 bases, and 18 bases lay between the germline ends. Germline V gene sequence: CDR1 SNHLY, CDR2 FYNNEI. CDR3 amino acids: CASSERRRDGSTEAFF. The DNA of the CDR3 is TGTGCCAGCAGTGAAAGACGGAGGGACGGCTCGACTGAAGCTTTCTTT.

This clonotype was counted a single time. The chain is built from TRBV5-1 and TRBJ2-1, with no clear D. This CDR3 region has 12 residues. Trimming shortened V by 4 bases and J by 9 bases, and 11 bases separated the two germline ends. CDR1 is SGHRS, CDR2 YFSETQ, per germline. The CDR3 DNA is TGCGCCAGCAGCCCCACCTCCCCTGAGCAGTTCTTC. Protein: CASSPTSPEQFF. The complete variable domain, with remaining parts taken from reference TRBV5-1 and TRBJ2-1, reads KAGVTQTPRYLIKTRGQQVTLSCSPISGHRSVSWYQQTPGQGLQFLFEYFSETQRNKGNFPGRFSGRQFSNSRSEMNVSTLELGDSALYLCASSPTSPEQFFGPGTRLTVL.

This clonotype turned up a few times. The chain couples TRBV29-1 to TRBJ2-3, with D perhaps TRBD1 (6 bases). The V gene's germline CDR1 is SQVTM and CDR2 ANQGSEA. Trimming left V 3 bases short and J 6 bases short, with 13 bases between. The CDR3 covers 13 residues. The CDR3 region has the DNA TGCAGCGTTGAGGGCAGGGGCGGGGATACGCAGTATTTT. It encodes CSVEGRGGDTQYF.

Remarks on this clonotype: The junction does not match germline at one end; this may be a read error. This sequence joins TRBV7-9 and TRBJ2-3, with D perhaps TRBD1 (6 bases). The CDR3 totals 12 residues. CDR1 and CDR2 from the germline V gene are SEHNR and FQNEAQ (reference sequence). The CDR3 protein is CASSDSTGTSNF. CDR3 nucleotide sequence: TGTGCCAGCAGCGACTCGACAGGAACTTCGAATTTT.

There are many counts of this clonotype. The rearrangement joins TRBV20-1 to TRBJ1-2; D call uncertain. The CDR3 spans 14 residues. Germline-derived CDR1 and CDR2 are DFQATT and SNEGSKA (reference sequence). Trimming cost V 5 bases and J 6 bases, with 19 bases left between them. CDR3 nucleotides: TGCAGTGCTGGGCCCCCAAGGAGGAGCGATGGCTACACCTTC. Amino acid sequence: CSAGPPRRSDGYTF.

The V and J genes are TRBV7-9 and TRBJ1-1; no reliable D call. Germline loops: CDR1 SEHNR, CDR2 FQNEAQ (reference sequence). Trimming cost V 0 bases and J 7 bases, with 12 bases left between them. The CDR3 runs to 14 residues. The CDR3 is CASSLAGSKGEAFF. CDR3 in DNA: TGTGCCAGCAGCTTAGCGGGAAGCAAGGGTGAAGCTTTCTTT. Combining the CDR3 with reference TRBV7-9 and TRBJ1-1 gives the whole variable domain DTGVSQNPRHKITKRGQNVTFRCDPISEHNRLYWYRQTLGQGPEFLTYFQNEAQLEKSRLLSDRFSAERPKGSFSTLEIQRTEQGDSAMYLCASSLAGSKGEAFFGQGTRLTVV.

As to this clonotype: A much larger clone lies a single base off, so this may be a read error. V and J are TRBV20-1 and TRBJ2-2, with 9 positions matching TRBD2. Germline lookup yields CDR1 DFQATT and CDR2 SNEGSKA (reference sequence). The CDR3 loop spans 17 amino acids. CDR3 nucleotide sequence: TGCTGTGCTAGAGCTCTAGCGGGGCTCATCAACACCGGGGAGCTGTTTTTT. Amino acid sequence: CCARALAGLINTGELFF.

This clonotype has a count of ten or more. The J gene is TRBJ2-5, the V gene TRBV7-2; 7 bases align to TRBD2. V lost 4 bases to trimming and J lost 2 bases; unmatched junction nucleotides: 7. This CDR3 is built from 15 residues. Germline lookup yields CDR1 SGHTA and CDR2 FQGNSA. This CDR3 reads CASSSGGLSQETQYF. CDR3 bases: TGTGCCAGCAGCTCCGGGGGGTTGTCGCAAGAGACCCAGTACTTC.

This clonotype was counted many times. The rearrangement uses TRBV5-1 and TRBJ1-1; 8 nucleotides agree with TRBD1. This CDR3 is 16 amino acids long. CDR1 and CDR2 from the germline V gene are SGHRS and YFSETQ. Germline trimming cut 4 bases from V and 1 base from J; bases unmatched to any gene: 9. CDR3 nucleotide sequence: TGCGCCAGCAGCCCAAGAACCGGGACAGGGAACACTGAAGCTTTCTTT. Translating gives CASSPRTGTGNTEAFF.

This clonotype was detected many times. The V and J genes are TRBV7-2 and TRBJ1-5; D is unclear. This CDR3 is 15 amino acids long. Germline V gives CDR1 SGHTA, CDR2 FQGNSA. V was shortened by 0 bases and J by 0 bases, with 6 bases between the two germline ends. CDR3 DNA sequence: TGTGCCAGCAGCTTAGCGGATGATAGCAATCAGCCCCAGCATTTT. Residues: CASSLADDSNQPQHF.

In this sample, this clonotype turned up a few times. The chain carries TRBV7-2 and TRBJ2-1; TRBD2 matches at 12 bases. Germline V gives CDR1 SGHTA, CDR2 FQGNSA. The ends lost 1 base at V and 15 bases at J; junction bases unmatched: 10. This CDR3 has 15 amino acids. The CDR3 loop reads CASSLGGTSGSTVFF. In nucleotides, the CDR3 is TGTGCCAGCAGCTTAGGCGGGACTAGCGGGTCAACCGTGTTCTTC.

With respect to this clonotype: This may be a read error: a much more frequent sequence differs by one nucleotide. J is TRBJ2-5 and V is TRBV20-1, with D tentatively TRBD1 or TRBD2 (5 bases each). The V gene's germline CDR1 is DFQATT and CDR2 SNEGSKA (reference sequence). This CDR3 is built from 15 residues. For the CDR3, the DNA is TGCAGTACTAGAGATCTCGGGACGGCAAAAGAGACCCAGTACTTC. Translated: CSTRDLGTAKETQYF.

This clonotype was seen only once. The chain is built from TRBV11-2 and TRBJ2-7; D is tentatively TRBD1 or TRBD2 (6 bases each). CDR1 and CDR2 from the germline V gene are SGHAT and FQNNGV. This CDR3 is built from 18 residues. V lost 0 bases and J lost 0, with 18 bases in between. CDR3 sequence: CASSLEGPGAPSSYEQYV. CDR3 nucleotide sequence: TGTGCCAGCAGCTTAGAGGGTCCGGGGGCCCCTAGCTCCTACGAGCAGTACGTC.

This clonotype has a count of ten or more. The chain joins TRBV20-1 to TRBJ2-3; TRBD1 might be the D (6 bases). With 3 bases removed from V and 1 base from J, the gap between germline ends came to 17 bases. In germline, CDR1 is DFQATT, CDR2 SNEGSKA (reference sequence). This CDR3 region has 16 residues. Here the CDR3 DNA reads TGCAGTGCTAGGGGGGTTTATAAGGGGGGCACAGATACGCAGTATTTT. This sequence encodes CSARGVYKGGTDTQYF.

This chain uses TRBV6-2 or TRBV6-3 with TRBJ2-1; 11 bases align to TRBD2. Germline CDR1 reads MNHEY; CDR2 reads SVGEGT. The CDR3 spans 18 residues. V lost 0 bases, J lost 2 bases, and 6 bases stayed unmatched. The CDR3, as DNA: TGTGCCAGCAGTTACTCGGCGCTAGCGGGGGGCCCCTACAATGAGCAGTTCTTC. This sequence encodes CASSYSALAGGPYNEQFF.

This clonotype showed up many times. This chain links TRBV20-1 with TRBJ2-7, with 8 bases fitting TRBD2. This CDR3 has 15 amino acids. Germline assignment: CDR1 DFQATT and CDR2 SNEGSKA (reference sequence). Losses at the gene ends were 3 bases for V and 3 bases for J; bases not matched to a gene: 10. DNA of the CDR3: TGCAGTGCTAGGAGGGAAAAGCGGGGGTTCTACGAGCAGTACTTC. It codes for CSARREKRGFYEQYF.

The V and J genes are TRBV5-5 and TRBJ1-1; D unresolved. Germline V gene data show CDR1 as SGHKS and CDR2 as YYEKEE (reference sequence). The CDR3 totals 14 residues. The V gene lost 4 bases and the J gene lost 6 bases, with 16 bases spanning the gap. The CDR3 DNA reads TGTGCCAGCAGCCCTGATGCGGGGTTCGCTGAAGCTTTCTTT. It yields the protein CASSPDAGFAEAFF. Using reference TRBV5-5 and TRBJ1-1 for the parts outside the CDR3, the full variable domain is DAGVTQSPTHLIKTRGQQVTLRCSPISGHKSVSWYQQVLGQGPQFIFQYYEKEERGRGNFPDRFSARQFPNYSSELNVNALLLGDSALYLCASSPDAGFAEAFFGQGTRLTVV.

This clonotype was counted only a few times. The gene calls are TRBV5-1 and TRBJ2-5, with D tentatively TRBD1 (5 bases). The germline V gene has CDR1 SGHRS and CDR2 YFSETQ. The CDR3 totals 15 residues. The germline V and J ends were trimmed by 0 bases and 5 bases, with 14 bases remaining between them. CDR3 amino acids: CASSLDGAEPETQYF. For the CDR3, the DNA is TGCGCCAGCAGCTTGGATGGGGCAGAACCGGAGACCCAGTACTTC.

This clonotype was detected only a few times. V and J are TRBV9 and TRBJ2-7; tentatively, D is TRBD1 or TRBD2 (5 bases each). Germline CDR1 and CDR2: SGDLS and YYNGEE. V gave up 4 bases and J gave up 0 bases, with 14 bases separating them. This CDR3 comprises 15 residues. CDR3 nucleotide sequence: TGTGCCAGCAGCCCAATGGGACGGGACTCCTACGAGCAGTACTTC. Translation: CASSPMGRDSYEQYF.